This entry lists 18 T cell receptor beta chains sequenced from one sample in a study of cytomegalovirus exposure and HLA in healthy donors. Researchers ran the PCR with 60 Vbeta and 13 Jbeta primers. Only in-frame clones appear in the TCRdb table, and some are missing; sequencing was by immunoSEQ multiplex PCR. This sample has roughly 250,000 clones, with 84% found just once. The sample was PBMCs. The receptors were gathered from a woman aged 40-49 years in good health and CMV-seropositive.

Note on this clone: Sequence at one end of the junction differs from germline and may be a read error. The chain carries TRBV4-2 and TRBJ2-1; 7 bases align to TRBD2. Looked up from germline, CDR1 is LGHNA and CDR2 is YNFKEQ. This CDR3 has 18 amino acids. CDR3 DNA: TGTACCAGCAGAAGGGGAGCGCCGCGGGAGAGCTCCTACAATGAGCAGTTCTTC. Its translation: CTSRRGAPRESSYNEQFF.

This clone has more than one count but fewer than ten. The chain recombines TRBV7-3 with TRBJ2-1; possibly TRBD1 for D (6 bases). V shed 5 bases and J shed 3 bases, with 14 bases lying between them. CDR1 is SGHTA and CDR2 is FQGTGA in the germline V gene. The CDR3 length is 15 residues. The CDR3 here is CASSRQDLHYNEQFF. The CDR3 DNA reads TGTGCCAGCAGCCGACAGGACCTTCACTACAATGAGCAGTTCTTC.

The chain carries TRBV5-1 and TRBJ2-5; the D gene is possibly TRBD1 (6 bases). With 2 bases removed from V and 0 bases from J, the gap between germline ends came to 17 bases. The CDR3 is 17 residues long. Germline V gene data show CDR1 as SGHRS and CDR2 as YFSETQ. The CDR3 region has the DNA TGCGCCAGCAGCTTAGGTGGCGCAGGGGTTCACCAAGAGACCCAGTACTTC. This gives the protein CASSLGGAGVHQETQYF.

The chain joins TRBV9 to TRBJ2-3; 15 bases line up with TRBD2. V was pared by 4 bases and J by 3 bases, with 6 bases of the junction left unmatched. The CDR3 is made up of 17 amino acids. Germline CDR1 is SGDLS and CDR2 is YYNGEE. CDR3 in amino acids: CASSLGTSGRLTDTQYF. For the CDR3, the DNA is TGTGCCAGCAGCCTTGGGACTAGCGGGAGGCTAACAGATACGCAGTATTTT.

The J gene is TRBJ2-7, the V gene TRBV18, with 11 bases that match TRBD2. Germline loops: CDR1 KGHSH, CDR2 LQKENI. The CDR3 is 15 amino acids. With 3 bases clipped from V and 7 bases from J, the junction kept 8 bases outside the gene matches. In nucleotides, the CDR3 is TGTGCCAGCTCACCTCGGGATAGCGGGAGGGGTGAGCAGTACTTC. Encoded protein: CASSPRDSGRGEQYF. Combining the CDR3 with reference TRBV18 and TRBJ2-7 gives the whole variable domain NAGVMQNPRHLVRRRGQEARLRCSPMKGHSHVYWYRQLPEEGLKFMVYLQKENIIDESGMPKERFSAEFPKEGPSILRIQQVVRGDSAAYFCASSPRDSGRGEQYFGPGTRLTVT.

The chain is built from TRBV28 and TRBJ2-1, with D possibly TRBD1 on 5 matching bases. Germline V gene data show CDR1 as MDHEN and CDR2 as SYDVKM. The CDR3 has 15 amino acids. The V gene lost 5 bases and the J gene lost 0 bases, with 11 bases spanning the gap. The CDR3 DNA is TGTGCCAGCAGTACAGGAGTACTCTCCTACAATGAGCAGTTCTTC. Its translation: CASSTGVLSYNEQFF. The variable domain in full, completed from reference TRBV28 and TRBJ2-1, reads DVKVTQSSRYLVKRTGEKVFLECVQDMDHENMFWYRQDPGLGLRLIYFSYDVKMKEKGDIPEGYSVSREKKERFSLILESASTNQTSMYLCASSTGVLSYNEQFFGPGTRLTVL.

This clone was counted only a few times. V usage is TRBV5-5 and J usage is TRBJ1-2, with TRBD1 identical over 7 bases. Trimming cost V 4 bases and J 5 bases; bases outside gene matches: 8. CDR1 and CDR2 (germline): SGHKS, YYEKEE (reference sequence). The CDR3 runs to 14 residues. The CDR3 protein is CASSHEQGKYGYTF. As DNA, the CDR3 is TGTGCCAGCAGCCATGAACAGGGGAAATATGGCTACACCTTC.

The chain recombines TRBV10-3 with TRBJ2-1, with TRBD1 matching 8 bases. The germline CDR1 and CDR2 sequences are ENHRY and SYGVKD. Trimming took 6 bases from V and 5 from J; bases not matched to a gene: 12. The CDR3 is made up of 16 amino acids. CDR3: CAISQQGASRDNEQFF. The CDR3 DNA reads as TGTGCCATCAGCCAGCAGGGGGCTAGCAGAGACAATGAGCAGTTCTTC.

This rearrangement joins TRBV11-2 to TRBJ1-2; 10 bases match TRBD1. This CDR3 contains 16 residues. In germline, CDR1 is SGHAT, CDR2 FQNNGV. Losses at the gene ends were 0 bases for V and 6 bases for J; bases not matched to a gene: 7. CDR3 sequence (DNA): TGTGCCAGCAGCTTAGATCGCCGGGGACAGGGGAATGGCTACACCTTC. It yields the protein CASSLDRRGQGNGYTF.

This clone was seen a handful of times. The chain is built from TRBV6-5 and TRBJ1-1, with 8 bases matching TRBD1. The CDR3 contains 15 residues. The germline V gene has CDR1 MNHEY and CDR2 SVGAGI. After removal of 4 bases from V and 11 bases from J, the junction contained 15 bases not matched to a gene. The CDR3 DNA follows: TGTGCCAGCAGTTCGCCGGGACAGGCGACCCTGGGGGCTTTCTTT. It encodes CASSSPGQATLGAFF.

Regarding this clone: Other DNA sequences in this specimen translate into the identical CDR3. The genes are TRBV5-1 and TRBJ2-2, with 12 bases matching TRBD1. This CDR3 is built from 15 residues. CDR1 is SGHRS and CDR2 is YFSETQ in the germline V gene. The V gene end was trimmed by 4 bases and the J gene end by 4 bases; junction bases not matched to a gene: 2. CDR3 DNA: TGCGCCAGCAGCCCGGGACAGGGGGCCACCGGGGAGCTGTTTTTT. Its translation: CASSPGQGATGELFF.

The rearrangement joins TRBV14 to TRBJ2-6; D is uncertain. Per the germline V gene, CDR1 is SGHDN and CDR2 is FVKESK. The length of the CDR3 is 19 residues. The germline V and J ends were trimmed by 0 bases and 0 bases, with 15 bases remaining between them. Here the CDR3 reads CASSQDLVASFSGANVLTF. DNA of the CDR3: TGTGCCAGCAGCCAAGATCTGGTAGCATCCTTCTCTGGGGCCAACGTCCTGACTTTC.

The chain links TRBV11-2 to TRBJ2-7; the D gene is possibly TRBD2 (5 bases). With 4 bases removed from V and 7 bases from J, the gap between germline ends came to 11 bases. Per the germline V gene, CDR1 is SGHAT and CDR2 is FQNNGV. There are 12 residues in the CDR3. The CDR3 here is CASSSWTGEQYF. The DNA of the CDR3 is TGTGCCAGCAGCTCTTGGACTGGTGAGCAGTACTTC.

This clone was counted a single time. Here the CDR3 reads CATSRGTGVGTEAFF. In DNA form, the CDR3 reads TGTGCCACCAGCAGAGGAACAGGGGTGGGGACTGAAGCTTTCTTT. The chain uses TRBV15 and TRBJ1-1; TRBD1 matches 7 bases. J lost 5 bases, V lost 1 base, and 7 bases had no gene match. Germline V gives CDR1 LNHNV, CDR2 YYDKDF (reference sequence). The CDR3 extends over 15 amino acids.

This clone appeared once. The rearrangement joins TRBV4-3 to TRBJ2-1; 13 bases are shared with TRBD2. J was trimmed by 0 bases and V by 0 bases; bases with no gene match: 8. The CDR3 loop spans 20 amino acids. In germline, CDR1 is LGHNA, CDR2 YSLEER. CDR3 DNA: TGCGCCAGCAGCCAAGACCGACTAGCGGGGGGCCTGAGCTCCTACAATGAGCAGTTCTTC. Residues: CASSQDRLAGGLSSYNEQFF.

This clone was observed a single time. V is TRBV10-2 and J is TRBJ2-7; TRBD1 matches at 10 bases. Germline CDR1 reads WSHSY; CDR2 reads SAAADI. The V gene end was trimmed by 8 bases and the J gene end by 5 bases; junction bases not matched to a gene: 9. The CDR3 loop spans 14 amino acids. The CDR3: CASGAGQGVNEQYF. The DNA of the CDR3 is TGCGCCAGCGGGGCCGGACAGGGGGTCAACGAGCAGTACTTC.

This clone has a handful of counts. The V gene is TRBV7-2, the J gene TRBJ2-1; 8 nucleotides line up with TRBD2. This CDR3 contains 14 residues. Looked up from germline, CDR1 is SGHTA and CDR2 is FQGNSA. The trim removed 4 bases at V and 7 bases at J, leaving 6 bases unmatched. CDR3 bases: TGTGCCAGCAGCTCGACGGCGGGGGGAAATGAGCAGTTCTTC. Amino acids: CASSSTAGGNEQFF.

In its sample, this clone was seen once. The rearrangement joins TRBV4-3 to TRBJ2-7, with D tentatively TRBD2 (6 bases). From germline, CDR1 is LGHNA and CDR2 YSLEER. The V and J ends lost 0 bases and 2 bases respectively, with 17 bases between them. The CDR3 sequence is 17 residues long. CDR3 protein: CASSQDRTGTLTYEQYF. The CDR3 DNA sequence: TGCGCCAGCAGCCAAGACCGAACCGGGACTCTAACCTACGAGCAGTACTTC.